The next 25 T cell receptor beta chains were all read from a single sample in a study of beta chain features in type 1 diabetes. Of the isolated RNA, all was reverse transcribed, and so the sequenced material was expressed TCRB transcripts. This table comes from immunoSEQ multiplex PCR, and its TCRdb copy is limited to in-frame clones, with some not included. The sample consists of 850,000 to 900,000 clones, roughly 15% of them appearing once. Sequencing input: naive CD4+ T cells from blood. Source of these receptors: a woman aged 18-29 years in good health.

CDR3: CASSYSRGGFTEAFF. The CDR3 nucleotides read TGTGCCAGCAGTTACTCCAGAGGGGGGTTCACTGAAGCTTTCTTT. This chain joins TRBV6-5 and TRBJ1-1, with D maybe TRBD1 (6 bases). The V and J ends lost 0 bases and 4 bases respectively, with 12 bases between them. This CDR3 is built from 15 residues. CDR1 and CDR2 (germline): MNHEY, SVGAGI.

This clone was found a few times. V is TRBV6-1 and J is TRBJ2-5, with 7 bases matching TRBD1. V trimming: 6 bases; J trimming: 2 bases; junction bases outside the gene matches: 6. CDR3 length equals 14 residues. Per the germline V gene, CDR1 is MNHNS and CDR2 is SASEGT. The CDR3 DNA reads as TGTGCCAGCAGCCCTGGGACAGCTCAAGAGACCCAGTACTTC. This codes for CASSPGTAQETQYF.

The chain carries TRBV5-1 and TRBJ2-4, with 7 bases identical to TRBD1. Germline lookup yields CDR1 SGHRS and CDR2 YFSETQ. J gave up 3 bases and V 4 bases, and 13 bases lay outside the gene matches. The CDR3 contains 17 residues. CDR3 protein: CASSNVTGVSDKNIQYF. The CDR3, as DNA: TGCGCCAGCAGCAACGTTACAGGGGTCTCTGACAAAAACATTCAGTACTTC.

The rearrangement joins TRBV6-5 to TRBJ2-5; 7 bases are shared with TRBD1. The germline V gene encodes CDR1 MNHEY and CDR2 SVGAGI. With 6 bases clipped from V and 2 bases from J, the junction kept 6 bases outside the gene matches. The CDR3 has 14 amino acids. The CDR3 DNA follows: TGTGCCAGCAGAACCGGGACAGCTCAAGAGACCCAGTACTTC. This gives the protein CASRTGTAQETQYF.

The V and J genes are TRBV5-1 and TRBJ2-3, with D uncertain. V lost 0 bases and J 4 bases, leaving 12 bases between the germline ends. CDR1 SGHRS and CDR2 YFSETQ come from the germline V gene. The CDR3 extends over 15 amino acids. The CDR3 DNA sequence: TGCGCCAGCAGCTTGGCCCAGTATCAGGCAGATACGCAGTATTTT. Translation: CASSLAQYQADTQYF.

V and J are TRBV7-6 and TRBJ2-1; TRBD2 is a possible D gene (6 bases). The germline V gene has CDR1 SGHVS and CDR2 FNYEAQ. The CDR3 contains 17 residues. V lost 2 bases and J lost 5, with 19 bases in between. Here the CDR3 DNA reads TGTGCCAGCAGCTTAAACCGACTAGGCCCCCTCAACAATGAGCAGTTCTTC. Its protein product is CASSLNRLGPLNNEQFF.

This clone was picked up a small number of times. This sequence joins TRBV19 and TRBJ2-4; the D is unclear. CDR1 and CDR2 from the germline V gene are LNHDA and SQIVND (reference sequence). Trimming removed 6 bases from V and 1 base from J, with 10 bases in between. The CDR3 consists of 14 residues. In DNA, the CDR3 is TGTGCCAGTAGGTCTAGTCTGGCCAAAAACATTCAGTACTTC. Its protein is CASRSSLAKNIQYF.

This clone was picked up a small number of times. The V gene is TRBV28, the J gene TRBJ2-1; 9 bases are shared with TRBD2. This CDR3 has 18 residues. Unmatched junction bases numbered 14, after V lost 3 bases and J lost 5 bases. Germline V gene lookup returns CDR1 MDHEN and CDR2 SYDVKM. The CDR3 protein is CASSFMRILREGDNEQFF. The DNA for the CDR3 is TGTGCCAGCAGTTTTATGCGCATACTGCGGGAGGGAGACAATGAGCAGTTCTTC.

This chain connects TRBV19 to TRBJ1-5; 10 positions match TRBD1. CDR3 length: 17 amino acids. From germline, CDR1 is LNHDA and CDR2 SQIVND (reference sequence). The ends lost 6 bases at V and 2 bases at J; junction bases unmatched: 10. CDR3 protein: CASSGGDRGFGNQPQHF. Written as DNA, the CDR3 is TGTGCCAGTAGCGGGGGGGACAGGGGTTTTGGCAATCAGCCCCAGCATTTT.

This clone was picked up a small number of times. V and J are TRBV25-1 and TRBJ2-5; 7 nucleotides match TRBD2. Germline trimming cut 6 bases from V and 3 bases from J; bases unmatched to any gene: 13. CDR1 and CDR2 from the germline V gene are MGHDK and SYGVNS. The CDR3 runs 16 residues. CDR3 protein: CASSPLGASGEETQYF. In DNA, the CDR3 is TGTGCCAGCAGCCCCTTAGGTGCTAGCGGAGAAGAGACCCAGTACTTC.

This clone has only a few counts. This specimen includes other DNA sequences encoding the same CDR3. This rearrangement joins TRBV18 to TRBJ2-6; D tentatively fits TRBD1 or TRBD2 (5 bases each). The CDR3 loop spans 15 amino acids. Between the trimmed V and J ends, which lost 2 bases and 2 bases, there was a span of 7 bases. Germline assignment: CDR1 KGHSH and CDR2 LQKENI. DNA for the CDR3: TGTGCCAGCTCACCAGGGGGAACTGGGGCCAACGTCCTGACTTTC. Protein product: CASSPGGTGANVLTF.

This clone has just a few counts. The chain is built from TRBV6-5 and TRBJ2-5; 12 bases fit TRBD2. This CDR3 region has 15 residues. Per germline, CDR1 MNHEY and CDR2 SVGAGI. The V segment lost 7 bases and the J segment 1 base; nucleotides outside the gene matches: 4. CDR3 nucleotides: TGTGCCAGCAACGGACTAGCGGGAACCCAAGAGACCCAGTACTTC. Translated, it gives CASNGLAGTQETQYF.

This chain links TRBV28 with TRBJ2-1; D perhaps matches TRBD2 (6 bases). V dropped 4 bases and J dropped 9 bases, with 19 bases sitting between them. The germline V gene encodes CDR1 MDHEN and CDR2 SYDVKM. The CDR3 is 15 amino acids. The CDR3 bases are TGTGCCAGCAGTTCTCAGGTTAGCGGTCTTAGTGAGCAGTTCTTC. Translated, it gives CASSSQVSGLSEQFF.

A few counts support this clone. The chain is built from TRBV19 and TRBJ2-4, with D tentatively TRBD2 (6 bases). The germline V gene encodes CDR1 LNHDA and CDR2 SQIVND (reference sequence). The CDR3 is made up of 14 amino acids. V was shortened by 5 bases and J by 3 bases, with 11 bases between the two germline ends. CDR3 sequence: CASSPGVSKNIQYF. CDR3 nucleotide sequence: TGTGCCAGTAGTCCGGGAGTTAGCAAAAACATTCAGTACTTC.

This clone was seen more than once but under ten times. Other nucleotide sequences in the sample specify the same CDR3. This chain links TRBV6-5 with TRBJ1-1; no definite D call. V lost 1 base and J 1 base, leaving 7 bases between the germline ends. Germline assignment: CDR1 MNHEY and CDR2 SVGAGI. CDR3 size: 14 residues. The CDR3 DNA reads TGTGCCAGCAGTTACTTAAGAGGGAACACTGAAGCTTTCTTT. Its protein is CASSYLRGNTEAFF.

This rearrangement joins TRBV6-6 to TRBJ2-7; 7 bases are a match to TRBD1. The CDR3 runs 12 residues. The V gene end was trimmed by 10 bases and the J gene end by 5 bases; junction bases not matched to a gene: 8. Germline assignment: CDR1 MNHNY and CDR2 SVGAGI (reference sequence). This chain's CDR3 is CATRDRVDEQYF. The DNA for the CDR3 is TGTGCCACCAGAGACAGGGTCGACGAGCAGTACTTC.

The rearrangement joins TRBV7-2 to TRBJ2-1; D tentatively fits TRBD1 or TRBD2 (5 bases each). The germline CDR1 and CDR2 sequences are SGHTA and FQGNSA. V was shortened by 9 bases and J by 7 bases, with 22 bases between the two germline ends. The CDR3 spans 15 residues. CDR3 bases: TGTGCCAGTAATCCCCCAGGGAGTCAATTAAATGAGCAGTTCTTC. Encoded protein: CASNPPGSQLNEQFF.

The chain joins TRBV28 to TRBJ2-3, with TRBD2 matching 11 bases. Germline CDR1 MDHEN, CDR2 SYDVKM. V dropped 5 bases and J dropped 2; count of bases not matched to a gene: 3. CDR3 length: 15 residues. This chain's CDR3 is CASSVSGGATDTQYF. In DNA, the CDR3 is TGTGCCAGCAGTGTTAGCGGGGGGGCCACAGATACGCAGTATTTT.

V usage is TRBV4-1 and J usage is TRBJ2-3, with D perhaps matching TRBD1 (6 bases). Deletions cut 4 bases from V and 1 base from J, with 21 bases between. This CDR3 region has 18 residues. Germline V gene sequence: CDR1 MGHRA, CDR2 YSYEKL. In DNA form, the CDR3 reads TGCGCCAGCAGCCCCCTCCGGGACACCGGACTTGGCACAGATACGCAGTATTTT. Amino acids: CASSPLRDTGLGTDTQYF.

In its sample, this clone was seen a few times. This chain connects TRBV7-6 to TRBJ2-2; D uncertain. V was trimmed by 5 bases and J by 6 bases, leaving 13 bases between them. The CDR3 spans 14 residues. Germline-derived CDR1 and CDR2 are SGHVS and FNYEAQ. CDR3 sequence (DNA): TGTGCCAGCAGCCCTACCTTGGGCCCCGGGGAGCTGTTTTTT. This codes for CASSPTLGPGELFF. Combining the CDR3 with reference TRBV7-6 and TRBJ2-2 gives the whole variable domain GAGVSQSPRYKVTKRGQDVALRCDPISGHVSLYWYRQALGQGPEFLTYFNYEAQQDKSGLPNDRFSAERPEGSISTLTIQRTEQRDSAMYRCASSPTLGPGELFFGEGSRLTVL.

A few counts support this clone. Distinct nucleotide sequences in the sample also encode this CDR3. The chain links TRBV7-3 to TRBJ1-2, with a possible D match to TRBD1 (6 bases). This CDR3 is built from 13 residues. CDR1 is SGHTA, CDR2 FQGTGA, per germline. Trimming shortened V by 0 bases and J by 4 bases, and 6 bases separated the two germline ends. The CDR3 region is CASSLTGGYGYTF. The CDR3 DNA reads as TGTGCCAGCAGCTTAACAGGGGGCTATGGCTACACCTTC.

V usage is TRBV9 and J usage is TRBJ2-5; D possibly corresponds to TRBD2 (6 bases). The V end lost 6 bases, the J end lost 5 bases, and 17 bases lay between the germline ends. Germline CDR1 SGDLS, CDR2 YYNGEE. The CDR3 has 14 residues. CDR3 in DNA: TGTGCCAGCACTAGCGATGGGGGTTTGGAGACCCAGTACTTC. Its protein product is CASTSDGGLETQYF. Complete variable domain (other parts from reference TRBV9 and TRBJ2-5): DSGVTQTPKHLITATGQRVTLRCSPRSGDLSVYWYQQSLDQGLQFLIQYYNGEERAKGNILERFSAQQFPDLHSELNLSSLELGDSALYFCASTSDGGLETQYFGPGTRLLVL.

The chain carries TRBV7-2 and TRBJ2-6; D not certain. This CDR3 spans 15 amino acids. V lost 3 bases, J lost 0 bases, and 6 bases lay in between. Germline V gives CDR1 SGHTA, CDR2 FQGNSA. The CDR3 bases are TGTGCCAGCAGCTTTGATCCCTCTGGGGCCAACGTCCTGACTTTC. Amino acid sequence: CASSFDPSGANVLTF.

The J gene is TRBJ2-7, the V gene TRBV18; perhaps TRBD1 as D (6 bases). CDR1 KGHSH and CDR2 LQKENI come from the germline V gene. The germline V and J ends were trimmed by 2 bases and 2 bases, with 13 bases remaining between them. This CDR3 is 15 amino acids long. CDR3 coding DNA: TGTGCCAGCTCACCAGGGCAGGGGTGGACCTACGAGCAGTACTTC. This encodes CASSPGQGWTYEQYF. Full variable domain (rest looked up from reference TRBV18 and TRBJ2-7): NAGVMQNPRHLVRRRGQEARLRCSPMKGHSHVYWYRQLPEEGLKFMVYLQKENIIDESGMPKERFSAEFPKEGPSILRIQQVVRGDSAAYFCASSPGQGWTYEQYFGPGTRLTVT.

This clone was detected only a few times. The chain is built from TRBV11-2 and TRBJ1-4; D is unclear. Deletions cut 5 bases from V and 5 bases from J, with 15 bases between. Germline V CDR1 and CDR2: SGHAT, FQNNGV. CDR3 length: 15 amino acids. CDR3: CASSTNRPSNEKLFF. CDR3 in DNA: TGTGCCAGCAGCACAAACCGACCGTCGAATGAAAAACTGTTTTTT.